The sample holds a few counts of the clone carrying this T cell receptor beta chain. This sample stems from a study of blood T cell repertoires in COVID-19. Study context: COVID-19 samples from acute and convalescent phases originated in the United States, Italy and Spain. The analysed material was cDNA or gDNA that came from T cells, B-cell-depleted T cells, or PBMCs.

The CDR3 totals 14 residues. Germline loops: CDR1 SGHTA, CDR2 FQGNSA. V dropped 5 bases and J dropped 2 bases, with 10 bases sitting between them. As processed by the authors: How many nucleated cells were present was estimated from reference gene primer amplification. Using immunoSEQ multiplex PCR, the repertoire was profiled, and TCRdb retains in-frame clones only, with some absent. Clone size and the V and J calls come from that table; the DNA yielded D and trimming. The sample yields approximately 250,000 clones, about nine tenths seen once. Sample: peripheral blood. The sequence came from a man between 25 and 39 years old who had recovered from COVID-19. V is TRBV7-2 and J is TRBJ1-5; no clear D. This CDR3 is CASSTFRGNQPQHF. The CDR3, as DNA: TGTGCCAGCAGCACTTTCCGGGGCAATCAGCCCCAGCATTTT.